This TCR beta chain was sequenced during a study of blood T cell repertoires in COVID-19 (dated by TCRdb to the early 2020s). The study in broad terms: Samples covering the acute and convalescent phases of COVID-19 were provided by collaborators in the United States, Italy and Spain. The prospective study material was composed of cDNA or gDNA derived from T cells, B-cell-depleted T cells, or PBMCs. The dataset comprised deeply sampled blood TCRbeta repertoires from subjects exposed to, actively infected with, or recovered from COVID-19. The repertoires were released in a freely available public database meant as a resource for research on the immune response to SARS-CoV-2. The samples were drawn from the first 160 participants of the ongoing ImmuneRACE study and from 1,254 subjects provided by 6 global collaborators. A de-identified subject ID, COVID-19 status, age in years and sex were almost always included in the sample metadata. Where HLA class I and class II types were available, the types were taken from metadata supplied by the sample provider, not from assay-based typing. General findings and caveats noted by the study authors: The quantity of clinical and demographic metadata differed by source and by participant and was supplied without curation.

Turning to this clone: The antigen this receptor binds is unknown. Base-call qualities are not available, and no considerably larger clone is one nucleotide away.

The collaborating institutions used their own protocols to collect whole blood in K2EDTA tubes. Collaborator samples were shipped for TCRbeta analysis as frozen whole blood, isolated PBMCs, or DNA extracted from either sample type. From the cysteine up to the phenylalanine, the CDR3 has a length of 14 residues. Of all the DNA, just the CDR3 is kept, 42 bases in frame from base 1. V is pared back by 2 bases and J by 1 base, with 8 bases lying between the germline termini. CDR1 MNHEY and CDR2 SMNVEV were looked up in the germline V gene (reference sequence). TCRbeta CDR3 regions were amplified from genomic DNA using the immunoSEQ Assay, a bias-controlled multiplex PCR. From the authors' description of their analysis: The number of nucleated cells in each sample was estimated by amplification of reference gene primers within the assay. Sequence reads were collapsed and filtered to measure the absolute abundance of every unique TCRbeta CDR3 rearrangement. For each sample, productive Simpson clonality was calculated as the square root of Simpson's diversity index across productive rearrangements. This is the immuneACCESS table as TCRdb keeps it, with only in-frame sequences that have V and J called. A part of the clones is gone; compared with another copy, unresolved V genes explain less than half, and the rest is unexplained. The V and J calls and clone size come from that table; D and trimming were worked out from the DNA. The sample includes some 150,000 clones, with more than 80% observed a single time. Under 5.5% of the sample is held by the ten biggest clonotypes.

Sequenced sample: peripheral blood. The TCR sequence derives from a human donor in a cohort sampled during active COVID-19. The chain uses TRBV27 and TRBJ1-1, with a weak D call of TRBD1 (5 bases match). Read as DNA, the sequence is TGTGCCAGCAGTTTAGGGGGAGGGAACACTGAAGCTTTCTTT. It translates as CASSLGGGNTEAFF.